What follows are 13 T cell receptor beta chains derived from one specimen sequenced in a study of graft-versus-host responses after intestinal transplantation. This table comes from immunoSEQ multiplex PCR, and its TCRdb copy is limited to in-frame clones, with some not included. The sample lists around 25,000 clones; approximately 40% were seen once. Specimen: alloreactive CD4+ T cells from a mixed lymphocyte reaction culture, collected before intestinal transplant. Subset reported: CFSE-low proliferating T cells sorted from approximately six-day pre-transplant mixed lymphocyte reaction (GvH or HvG direction). The receptors were gathered from a human patient who received an intestinal transplant.

This clone appeared a few times. The CDR3 DNA reads TGTGCCAGCAGCAAGGGACAGGGAACTAATGAAAAACTGTTTTTT. Translated, it gives CASSKGQGTNEKLFF. V is TRBV5-4 and J is TRBJ1-4; 9 bases are a match to TRBD1. The CDR3 contains 15 residues. V lost 4 bases, J lost 1 base, and 2 bases stayed unmatched. The germline V gene encodes CDR1 SGHNT and CDR2 YYREEE (reference sequence).

CDR3 in DNA: TGCGCCAGCAGCGTATCGACAGGGGCCTACTACAATGAGCAGTTCTTC. Its protein product is CASSVSTGAYYNEQFF. The chain recombines TRBV5-1 with TRBJ2-1; 8 nucleotides match TRBD1. Germline lookup yields CDR1 SGHRS and CDR2 YFSETQ. The CDR3 is 16 amino acids. J gave up 3 bases and V 4 bases, and 9 bases lay outside the gene matches.

This chain joins TRBV5-1 and TRBJ2-2; TRBD2 matches at 9 bases. Germline loops: CDR1 SGHRS, CDR2 YFSETQ. Trimming cost V 4 bases and J 4 bases; bases outside gene matches: 20. There are 20 residues in the CDR3. CDR3 loop: CASSLVRAGGPELGTGELFF. The CDR3 DNA follows: TGCGCCAGCAGCCTGGTTAGAGCGGGGGGACCCGAACTTGGCACCGGGGAGCTGTTTTTT.

This clone was counted between two and nine times. The rearrangement links TRBV30 to TRBJ1-2; D gene uncertain. Germline V CDR1 and CDR2: GTSNPN, SVGIG (reference sequence). The CDR3 length is 15 residues. The ends were cut back, 5 bases at V and 9 bases at J, with 25 bases in the middle. CDR3: CAWAILGGRSGRYTF. The CDR3 DNA is TGTGCCTGGGCTATCCTGGGAGGACGGTCCGGACGCTACACCTTC. Full variable domain (remainder filled in from reference TRBV30 and TRBJ1-2): SQTIHQWPATLVQPVGSPLSLECTVEGTSNPNLYWYRQAAGRGLQLLFYSVGIGQISSEVPQNLSASRPQDRQFILSSKKLLLSDSGFYLCAWAILGGRSGRYTFGSGTRLTVV.

This clone has more than one count but fewer than ten. J is TRBJ2-7 and V is TRBV6-1, with a weak D call TRBD2 (6 bases). Trimming cost V 6 bases and J 6 bases, with 18 bases left between them. Germline V lookup: CDR1 MNHNS, CDR2 SASEGT. This CDR3 contains 14 residues. This CDR3 is CASRATSQGGEQYF. The CDR3 DNA reads TGTGCCAGCAGGGCGACTAGTCAGGGAGGCGAGCAGTACTTC.

This clone was detected a few times. The chain employs TRBV7-9 and TRBJ1-4; 8 nucleotides align to TRBD1. The junction had 3 bases not matched to a gene; V was cut back by 1 base and J by 8 bases. Per germline, CDR1 SEHNR and CDR2 FQNEAQ (reference sequence). CDR3 size: 14 residues. CDR3 sequence reads: CASSLGTGREKLFF. The CDR3 nucleotides are TGTGCCAGCAGCTTAGGGACAGGGCGCGAAAAACTGTTTTTT.

This clone was seen once. The CDR3 protein is CASSPDGFSGNTIYF. For the CDR3, the DNA is TGCGCCAGCAGCCCCGACGGGTTCTCTGGAAACACCATATATTTT. V and J are TRBV5-1 and TRBJ1-3; no clear D gene. This CDR3 contains 15 residues. Germline values: CDR1 SGHRS, CDR2 YFSETQ. Trimming took off 4 bases at V and 0 bases at J, with 11 bases between the two ends. Using reference TRBV5-1 and TRBJ1-3 for the parts outside the CDR3, the full variable domain is KAGVTQTPRYLIKTRGQQVTLSCSPISGHRSVSWYQQTPGQGLQFLFEYFSETQRNKGNFPGRFSGRQFSNSRSEMNVSTLELGDSALYLCASSPDGFSGNTIYFGEGSWLTVV.

V usage is TRBV6-5 and J usage is TRBJ1-5; D gene unclear. Trimming took 2 bases from V and 4 from J, leaving 9 bases between them. The CDR3 is 14 amino acids. Germline-derived CDR1 and CDR2 are MNHEY and SVGAGI. The CDR3 reads CASSYRRGNQPQHF. CDR3 sequence (DNA): TGTGCCAGCAGTTACCGACGGGGAAATCAGCCCCAGCATTTT.

This clone was observed a handful of times. The chain has TRBV6-5 and TRBJ2-3; D is perhaps TRBD2 (5 bases). The V and J ends lost 4 bases and 11 bases respectively, with 13 bases between them. The CDR3 runs 12 residues. Germline V gene sequence: CDR1 MNHEY, CDR2 SVGAGI. The CDR3 loop is CASSSGLGGQYF. In nucleotides, the CDR3 is TGTGCCAGCAGTTCCGGACTTGGAGGGCAGTATTTT.

The chain combines TRBV7-2 with TRBJ2-5; no definite D call. CDR3 size: 13 residues. Germline CDR1 reads SGHTA; CDR2 reads FQGNSA. With 3 bases removed from V and 5 bases from J, the gap between germline ends came to 10 bases. The CDR3 reads CASSFHRRETQYF. In nucleotides, the CDR3 is TGTGCCAGCAGCTTTCACCGCCGGGAGACCCAGTACTTC. Filled out from reference TRBV7-2 and TRBJ2-5, the complete variable domain reads GAGVSQSPSNKVTEKGKDVELRCDPISGHTALYWYRQSLGQGLEFLIYFQGNSAPDKSGLPSDRFSAERTGGSVSTLTIQRTQQEDSAVYLCASSFHRRETQYFGPGTRLLVL.

The gene calls are TRBV11-3 and TRBJ1-3; TRBD1 might be the D (5 bases). Trimming took 5 bases from V and 3 from J, leaving 8 bases between them. This CDR3 is 13 amino acids long. CDR1 is SGHNT, CDR2 YENEEA, per germline. The CDR3 DNA reads as TGTGCCAGCAGCAGGGACTTTGGAAACACCATATATTTT. Its translation: CASSRDFGNTIYF. Complete variable domain (other parts from reference TRBV11-3 and TRBJ1-3): EAGVVQSPRYKIIEKKQPVAFWCNPISGHNTLYWYLQNLGQGPELLIRYENEEAVDDSQLPKDRFSAERLKGVDSTLKIQPAELGDSAVYLCASSRDFGNTIYFGEGSWLTVV.

This clone occurred a few times. This chain links TRBV19 with TRBJ1-3; D remains unclear. This CDR3 is 13 amino acids long. Trimming shortened V by 6 bases and J by 0 bases, and 6 bases separated the two germline ends. Germline-derived CDR1 and CDR2 are LNHDA and SQIVND (reference sequence). The CDR3 region has the DNA TGTGCCAGTAGACACAGCTCTGGAAACACCATATATTTT. It codes for CASRHSSGNTIYF.

This clone was seen a few times. The V call is TRBV5-1, the J call TRBJ2-3, with 13 nucleotides matching TRBD2. Germline CDR1 and CDR2: SGHRS and YFSETQ. Unmatched junction bases numbered 1, after V lost 3 bases and J lost 0 bases. This CDR3 comprises 16 residues. Here the CDR3 reads CASSSGLAGSTDTQYF. DNA of the CDR3: TGCGCCAGCAGCTCGGGACTAGCGGGAAGCACAGATACGCAGTATTTT.